Following are 11 T cell receptor beta chains from one sample sequenced in a study of memory CD4+ T cells and cytomegalovirus serostatus. TCRdb keeps only in-frame clones here, not all; method: immunoSEQ multiplex PCR. The table has about 50,000 clones, 77% seen once. The sort gate was single viable CD3+CD4+CD8-CD45RO+ cells for memory CD4+ T cells. Sequenced: memory CD4+ T cells from blood. Receptors originate from an adult in good health and CMV-seronegative.

This clone has more than one count but fewer than ten. The chain joins TRBV27 to TRBJ2-2; D remains ambiguous. Trimming pared 8 bases from V and 2 bases from J, leaving 21 bases between. Germline V gene data show CDR1 as MNHEY and CDR2 as SMNVEV (reference sequence). The CDR3 has 17 amino acids. The CDR3 region has the DNA TGTGCCAGCCGTAGTTGGATGGCCCGTGCAAACACCGGGGAGCTGTTTTTT. Residues: CASRSWMARANTGELFF.

DNA for the CDR3: TGCGCCAGCAGCTTGGGACAGGGTGGCTACACCTTC. Translated, it gives CASSLGQGGYTF. The chain combines TRBV5-1 with TRBJ1-2; the match to TRBD1 covers 7 bases. J gave up 7 bases and V 0 bases, and 0 bases lay outside the gene matches. This CDR3 has 12 amino acids. Germline V CDR1 and CDR2: SGHRS, YFSETQ.

In this sample, this clone turned up once. V is TRBV11-3 and J is TRBJ2-3; 8 bases match TRBD2. The CDR3 loop spans 15 amino acids. Germline values: CDR1 SGHNT, CDR2 YENEEA. J was trimmed by 6 bases and V by 1 base; bases with no gene match: 6. CDR3 DNA: TGTGCCAGCAGCTTAGGGGGGACTAGTTCCGATACGCAGTATTTT. This sequence encodes CASSLGGTSSDTQYF. Drawing the rest from reference TRBV11-3 and TRBJ2-3, the complete variable domain is EAGVVQSPRYKIIEKKQPVAFWCNPISGHNTLYWYLQNLGQGPELLIRYENEEAVDDSQLPKDRFSAERLKGVDSTLKIQPAELGDSAVYLCASSLGGTSSDTQYFGPGTRLTVL.

The chain employs TRBV4-3 and TRBJ2-2; 11 bases are shared with TRBD2. V was clipped by 4 bases and J by 3 bases; unmatched bases: 4. The CDR3 is made up of 16 amino acids. From germline, CDR1 is LGHNA and CDR2 YSLEER. The CDR3 DNA follows: TGCGCCAGCAGCCCAGTAGCGGGGGGGCACACCGGGGAGCTGTTTTTT. Translation: CASSPVAGGHTGELFF.

The genes are TRBV5-1 and TRBJ2-7, with 7 bases identical to TRBD1. The germline V gene encodes CDR1 SGHRS and CDR2 YFSETQ. The CDR3 is made up of 16 amino acids. V was pared by 5 bases and J by 0 bases, with 11 bases of the junction left unmatched. The CDR3 reads CASSVMPGQSSYEQYF. DNA for the CDR3: TGCGCCAGCAGTGTGATGCCGGGACAGAGCTCCTACGAGCAGTACTTC. Drawing the rest from reference TRBV5-1 and TRBJ2-7, the complete variable domain is KAGVTQTPRYLIKTRGQQVTLSCSPISGHRSVSWYQQTPGQGLQFLFEYFSETQRNKGNFPGRFSGRQFSNSRSEMNVSTLELGDSALYLCASSVMPGQSSYEQYFGPGTRLTVT.

The rearrangement links TRBV11-2 to TRBJ2-7; 7 bases line up with TRBD2. Per germline, CDR1 SGHAT and CDR2 FQNNGV. The CDR3 sequence is 14 residues long. The V gene end was trimmed by 8 bases and the J gene end by 0 bases; junction bases not matched to a gene: 7. In DNA form, the CDR3 reads TGTGCCAGCCGCCCAGCGGGGATCTCCTACGAGCAGTACTTC. It yields the protein CASRPAGISYEQYF.

This chain uses TRBV2 with TRBJ2-3, with D maybe TRBD2 (6 bases). The length of the CDR3 is 13 residues. Germline V gene data show CDR1 as SNHLY and CDR2 as FYNNEI. The germline V and J ends were trimmed by 3 bases and 6 bases, with 10 bases remaining between them. DNA for the CDR3: TGTGCCAGCAGTGAGGGACTGCTGGATACGCAGTATTTT. Its protein is CASSEGLLDTQYF.

This clone is medium-sized. The gene calls are TRBV7-9 and TRBJ1-2; 8 bases are a match to TRBD1. V was pared by 4 bases and J by 4 bases, with 8 bases of the junction left unmatched. From germline, CDR1 is SEHNR and CDR2 FQNEAQ (reference sequence). The CDR3 consists of 15 residues. The CDR3 spells CASSYSDRVGYGYTF. In DNA, the CDR3 is TGTGCCAGCAGCTATTCGGACAGGGTGGGCTATGGCTACACCTTC.

The V call is TRBV19, the J call TRBJ1-1, with D perhaps TRBD1 (6 bases). Germline V CDR1 and CDR2: LNHDA, SQIVND (reference sequence). CDR3 length: 14 residues. V dropped 5 bases and J dropped 0 bases, with 10 bases sitting between them. CDR3 in amino acids: CASSPTGMNTEAFF. CDR3 DNA: TGTGCCAGTAGTCCGACAGGCATGAACACTGAAGCTTTCTTT.

Details on this clone: Being one base from a much bigger clone, this may be a read error. CDR3 nucleotides: TGTGCCTGGGGTGGGACAGAGTCCTTCAATCAGCCCCAGCATTTT. Translation gives CAWGGTESFNQPQHF. The chain carries TRBV30 and TRBJ1-5; 7 bases agree with TRBD1. From germline, CDR1 is GTSNPN and CDR2 SVGIG (reference sequence). CDR3 length equals 15 residues. J was trimmed by 3 bases and V by 5 bases; bases with no gene match: 10.

A note on this clone: Other nucleotide sequences in the sample specify the same CDR3. The chain is built from TRBV15 and TRBJ1-6; no reliable D call. The CDR3 has 13 amino acids. V lost 6 bases and J 3 bases, leaving 6 bases between the germline ends. Germline lookup yields CDR1 LNHNV and CDR2 YYDKDF (reference sequence). The CDR3 DNA reads as TGTGCCACCAGTCCGGACTATAATTCACCCCTCCACTTT. Protein product: CATSPDYNSPLHF.